The T cell receptor beta chain under discussion was sequenced for a study of radiotherapy plus CTLA-4 blockade in lung cancer. Regarding the study as a whole: Response was reportedly best predicted by early blood T cell clone dynamics, with interferon-beta. After radiotherapy and ipilimumab, tumor-derived clones expanded in peripheral blood.

The study treated chemo-refractory metastatic non-small-cell lung cancer patients with focal radiation plus ipilimumab CTLA-4 blockade. Note on this clone: Its antigen is not known.

The germline CDR1 and CDR2 sequences are MNHEY and SMNVEV (reference sequence). CDR3 length equals 13 residues. Trimming removed 6 bases at V and 5 bases at J, with 13 bases between. Generated by immunoSEQ multiplex PCR, the TCRdb table keeps only in-frame clones and is missing some. The sample comprises roughly 120,000 clones, 75% to 80% of which are singletons, and 4.5% to 6.5% rests with the top ten. The source of this sequence is a human donor with non-small cell lung cancer who had a partial response to radiotherapy plus ipilimumab. This chain connects TRBV27 to TRBJ1-1; possible D gene TRBD1, 5 bases. Sequencing was performed on peripheral blood, taken from a patient treated with radiotherapy plus ipilimumab. CDR3 DNA sequence: TGTGCCAGCAGCCAGGCGGGGCGGACTGAAGCTTTCTTT. Translation: CASSQAGRTEAFF.